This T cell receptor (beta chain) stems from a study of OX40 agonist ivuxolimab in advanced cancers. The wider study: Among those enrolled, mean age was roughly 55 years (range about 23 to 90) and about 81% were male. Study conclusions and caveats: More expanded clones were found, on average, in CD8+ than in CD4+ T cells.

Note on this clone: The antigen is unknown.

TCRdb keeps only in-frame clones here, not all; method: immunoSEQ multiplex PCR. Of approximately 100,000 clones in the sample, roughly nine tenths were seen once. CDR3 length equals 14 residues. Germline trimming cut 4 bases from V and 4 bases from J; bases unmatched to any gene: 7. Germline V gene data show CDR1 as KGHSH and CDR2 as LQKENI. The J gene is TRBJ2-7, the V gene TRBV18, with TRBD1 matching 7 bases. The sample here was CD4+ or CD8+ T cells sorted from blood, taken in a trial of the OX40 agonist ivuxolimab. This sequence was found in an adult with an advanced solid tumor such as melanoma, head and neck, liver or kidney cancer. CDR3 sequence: CASSLRQGNYEQYF. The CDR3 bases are TGTGCCAGCTCACTTCGACAGGGAAATTACGAGCAGTACTTC.